These T cell receptor beta chains were read from a single sample in a study of T-cell reconstitution after alpha-beta-depleted transplantation in children. MiXCR was run by TCRdb on the PCR reads, yielding one entry per CDR3 protein. The sample shows more than 400,000 distinct CDR3 sequences, about an eighth of them seen only once. The sample was PBMCs, mostly from graft donor cells, taken 180 days after TCRalphabeta/CD19-depleted stem cell transplant. These receptors all come from a female patient aged 2-9 years who had a stem cell transplant for aplastic anemia, so the T cells may come from the graft donor. Each CDR3 is given with its conserved first and last residue. The order of the fields is D gene, clone size, V gene, J gene, CDR3 protein, CDR3 DNA. A D gene is named only where the DNA matches it firmly. Clone size is stated in some rows and not others, as once, few, many or a class when expanded.

D gene: TRBD1
clone size: NA
V gene: TRBV7-2
J gene: TRBJ1-1
CDR3 protein: CASSAQGATEAFF
CDR3 DNA: TGTGCCAGCAGCGCACAGGGGGCGACTGAAGCTTTCTTT

D gene: TRBD1
clone size: few
V gene: TRBV7-2
J gene: TRBJ1-3
CDR3 protein: CASSSGTGGGNTIYF
CDR3 DNA: TGTGCCAGCAGCAGTGGGACAGGCGGTGGAAACACCATATATTTT

D gene: NA
clone size: many
V gene: TRBV6-1
J gene: TRBJ2-7
CDR3 protein: CASRPQGNVYEQYF
CDR3 DNA: TGTGCCAGCAGACCCCAGGGGAATGTCTACGAGCAGTACTTC

D gene: NA
clone size: few
V gene: TRBV5-1
J gene: TRBJ2-1
CDR3 protein: CASSLISHEQFF
CDR3 DNA: TGCGCCAGCAGCTTGATTTCGCATGAGCAGTTCTTC

D gene: NA
clone size: few
V gene: TRBV28
J gene: TRBJ1-2
CDR3 protein: CASSSVPRNYGYTF
CDR3 DNA: TGTGCCAGCAGTTCAGTCCCTCGCAACTATGGCTACACCTTC

D gene: NA
clone size: few
V gene: TRBV7-9
J gene: TRBJ2-5
CDR3 protein: CASSYYLETQYF
CDR3 DNA: TGTGCCAGCAGCTACTATTTGGAGACCCAGTACTTC

D gene: NA
clone size: NA
V gene: TRBV27
J gene: TRBJ1-1
CDR3 protein: CASGFPQGTEAFF
CDR3 DNA: TGTGCCAGCGGATTTCCCCAGGGTACTGAAGCTTTCTTT

D gene: NA
clone size: NA
V gene: TRBV9
J gene: TRBJ1-3
CDR3 protein: CASSDGRERGNTIYF
CDR3 DNA: TGTGCCAGCAGCGATGGTCGGGAGAGAGGAAACACCATATATTTT

D gene: TRBD2
clone size: NA
V gene: TRBV14
J gene: TRBJ2-2
CDR3 protein: CASSPRLAGPSTNTGELFF
CDR3 DNA: TGTGCCAGCAGCCCAAGACTAGCGGGCCCCTCTACGAACACCGGGGAGCTGTTTTTT

D gene: NA
clone size: few
V gene: TRBV13
J gene: TRBJ2-4
CDR3 protein: CASSLHVGGTKNIQYF
CDR3 DNA: TGTGCCAGCAGCTTACACGTGGGAGGAACCAAAAACATTCAGTACTTC

D gene: TRBD1
clone size: NA
V gene: TRBV5-1
J gene: TRBJ1-1
CDR3 protein: CASSRIPGQGAGEAFF
CDR3 DNA: TGCGCCAGCAGCCGAATCCCGGGACAGGGGGCAGGTGAAGCTTTCTTT

D gene: TRBD1
clone size: many
V gene: TRBV28
J gene: TRBJ1-2
CDR3 protein: CASGDRDSYGYTF
CDR3 DNA: TGTGCCAGCGGGGACCGGGACAGCTATGGCTACACCTTC

D gene: TRBD1
clone size: many
V gene: TRBV20-1
J gene: TRBJ2-3
CDR3 protein: CSARRERDRAFTDTQYF
CDR3 DNA: TGCAGTGCTAGAAGGGAGAGGGACAGGGCCTTCACAGATACGCAGTATTTT

D gene: TRBD1
clone size: few
V gene: TRBV28
J gene: TRBJ1-1
CDR3 protein: CASSSPPGGGSTEAFF
CDR3 DNA: TGTGCCAGCAGTTCTCCCCCAGGGGGGGGTAGCACTGAAGCTTTCTTT

D gene: NA
clone size: few
V gene: TRBV27
J gene: TRBJ1-1
CDR3 protein: CASSFVIGNTEAFF
CDR3 DNA: TGTGCCAGCAGTTTTGTGATCGGTAACACTGAAGCTTTCTTT

D gene: NA
clone size: few
V gene: TRBV29-1
J gene: TRBJ2-7
CDR3 protein: CSVEGPGAASYEQYF
CDR3 DNA: TGCAGCGTTGAAGGACCAGGGGCCGCCTCCTACGAGCAGTACTTC

D gene: NA
clone size: NA
V gene: TRBV7-9
J gene: TRBJ2-1
CDR3 protein: CASSLEVGLNYNEQFF
CDR3 DNA: TGTGCCAGCAGCTTAGAGGTGGGATTGAACTACAATGAGCAGTTCTTC

D gene: NA
clone size: few
V gene: TRBV20-1
J gene: TRBJ2-3
CDR3 protein: CSAPQPGRPSVYTQYF
CDR3 DNA: TGCAGTGCTCCGCAACCGGGTCGACCTTCCGTATATACGCAGTATTTT

D gene: NA
clone size: few
V gene: TRBV29-1
J gene: TRBJ2-2
CDR3 protein: CSVGITGELFF
CDR3 DNA: TGCAGCGTGGGGATCACCGGGGAGCTGTTTTTT

D gene: TRBD1
clone size: few
V gene: TRBV12-3/TRBV12-4
J gene: TRBJ1-1
CDR3 protein: CASSPRTGEGSNTEAFF
CDR3 DNA: TGTGCCAGCAGTCCCCGGACAGGGGAAGGGTCGAACACTGAAGCTTTCTTT

D gene: NA
clone size: few
V gene: TRBV5-1
J gene: TRBJ2-6
CDR3 protein: CASSLGAGSGANVLTF
CDR3 DNA: TGCGCCAGCAGCTTGGGAGCGGGCTCTGGGGCCAACGTCCTGACTTTC

D gene: NA
clone size: few
V gene: TRBV7-2
J gene: TRBJ1-4
CDR3 protein: CASSSGADEKLFF
CDR3 DNA: TGTGCCAGCAGCTCAGGGGCGGATGAAAAACTGTTTTTT

D gene: TRBD2
clone size: few
V gene: TRBV20-1
J gene: TRBJ2-5
CDR3 protein: CSASGLAGGPGRQETQYF
CDR3 DNA: TGCAGTGCTAGTGGACTAGCGGGAGGGCCGGGTCGGCAAGAGACCCAGTACTTC

D gene: TRBD2
clone size: many
V gene: TRBV7-2
J gene: TRBJ2-1
CDR3 protein: CASSLAGTSGGSSYNEQFF
CDR3 DNA: TGTGCCAGCAGCTTAGCCGGGACTAGCGGGGGAAGCTCCTACAATGAGCAGTTCTTC

D gene: NA
clone size: NA
V gene: TRBV20-1
J gene: TRBJ1-5
CDR3 protein: CSALPINSNQPQHF
CDR3 DNA: TGCAGTGCTCTGCCCATCAATAGCAATCAGCCCCAGCATTTT

D gene: NA
clone size: NA
V gene: TRBV10-3
J gene: TRBJ1-5
CDR3 protein: CAISESDQPQHF
CDR3 DNA: TGTGCCATCAGTGAGTCCGATCAGCCCCAGCATTTT

D gene: NA
clone size: few
V gene: TRBV20-1
J gene: TRBJ2-6
CDR3 protein: CVASSGANVLTF
CDR3 DNA: TGCGTGGCGTCCTCTGGGGCCAACGTCCTGACTTTC

D gene: NA
clone size: few
V gene: TRBV28
J gene: TRBJ2-3
CDR3 protein: CASKGTNSDTQYF
CDR3 DNA: TGTGCCAGCAAGGGCACCAACTCAGATACGCAGTATTTT

D gene: NA
clone size: few
V gene: TRBV19
J gene: TRBJ1-2
CDR3 protein: CASSIRDTYYGYTF
CDR3 DNA: TGTGCCAGTAGTATACGGGACACCTACTATGGCTACACCTTC

D gene: NA
clone size: NA
V gene: TRBV4-3
J gene: TRBJ1-1
CDR3 protein: CASSQVQLRSGTEAFF
CDR3 DNA: TGCGCCAGCAGCCAAGTCCAACTTCGTTCAGGCACTGAAGCTTTCTTT

D gene: TRBD1
clone size: NA
V gene: TRBV29-1
J gene: TRBJ1-1
CDR3 protein: CSATTGTEAFF
CDR3 DNA: TGCAGCGCTACGACAGGGACTGAAGCTTTCTTT

D gene: TRBD2
clone size: NA
V gene: TRBV19
J gene: TRBJ2-4
CDR3 protein: CASSLLREGKNIQYF
CDR3 DNA: TGTGCCAGTAGTCTCCTGAGGGAGGGCAAAAACATTCAGTACTTC

D gene: NA
clone size: NA
V gene: TRBV12-3/TRBV12-4
J gene: TRBJ2-5
CDR3 protein: CASSFLGQETQYF
CDR3 DNA: TGTGCCAGCAGTTTTCTGGGGCAGGAGACCCAGTACTTC

D gene: NA
clone size: few
V gene: TRBV7-8
J gene: TRBJ1-1
CDR3 protein: CASSHGRSEAFF
CDR3 DNA: TGTGCCAGCAGCCATGGACGGTCGGAAGCTTTCTTT

D gene: NA
clone size: few
V gene: TRBV7-3
J gene: TRBJ2-3
CDR3 protein: CASSLLRDAATQYF
CDR3 DNA: TGTGCCAGCAGCTTACTGCGGGACGCCGCTACGCAGTATTTT

D gene: NA
clone size: NA
V gene: TRBV7-2
J gene: TRBJ1-5
CDR3 protein: CASSSAWEGQPQHF
CDR3 DNA: TGTGCCAGCAGCTCCGCGTGGGAAGGTCAGCCCCAGCATTTT

D gene: NA
clone size: few
V gene: TRBV6-2/TRBV6-3
J gene: TRBJ2-2
CDR3 protein: CASSYSILAGSTGELFF
CDR3 DNA: TGTGCCAGCAGTTACTCGATTTTGGCGGGCAGCACCGGGGAGCTGTTTTTT

D gene: TRBD1
clone size: NA
V gene: TRBV29-1
J gene: TRBJ2-2
CDR3 protein: CSGRQGRTGELFF
CDR3 DNA: TGCAGCGGCCGACAGGGGAGGACCGGGGAGCTGTTTTTT

D gene: NA
clone size: many
V gene: TRBV5-4
J gene: TRBJ2-3
CDR3 protein: CASSLEALQERTHTDTQYF
CDR3 DNA: TGTGCCAGCAGCTTGGAAGCTCTACAGGAACGAACACACACAGATACGCAGTATTTT

D gene: NA
clone size: NA
V gene: TRBV6-2/TRBV6-3
J gene: TRBJ2-1
CDR3 protein: CASSQRARGEQFF
CDR3 DNA: TGTGCCAGCAGTCAGCGGGCCCGAGGGGAGCAGTTCTTC

D gene: NA
clone size: few
V gene: TRBV6-1
J gene: TRBJ1-1
CDR3 protein: CASTGGYGREAFF
CDR3 DNA: TGTGCCAGCACCGGGGGATACGGGCGAGAAGCTTTCTTT

D gene: TRBD2
clone size: few
V gene: TRBV6-1
J gene: TRBJ2-2
CDR3 protein: CASSARLAGGVNTGELFF
CDR3 DNA: TGTGCCAGCAGTGCTCGACTAGCGGGAGGGGTTAACACCGGGGAGCTGTTTTTT

D gene: NA
clone size: few
V gene: TRBV18
J gene: TRBJ2-5
CDR3 protein: CASSPPMTEETQYF
CDR3 DNA: TGTGCCAGCTCACCACCTATGACAGAAGAGACCCAGTACTTC

D gene: NA
clone size: NA
V gene: TRBV7-2
J gene: TRBJ1-1
CDR3 protein: CASSLVQNMNTEAFF
CDR3 DNA: TGTGCCAGCAGCTTAGTCCAAAACATGAACACTGAAGCTTTCTTT

D gene: TRBD2
clone size: few
V gene: TRBV3-1
J gene: TRBJ2-7
CDR3 protein: CASSQVQTSGVSYEQYF
CDR3 DNA: TGTGCCAGCAGCCAAGTCCAGACTAGCGGGGTGTCCTACGAGCAGTACTTC

D gene: NA
clone size: many
V gene: TRBV6-5
J gene: TRBJ1-2
CDR3 protein: CASRGLGGDKLYGYTF
CDR3 DNA: TGTGCCAGCCGAGGGTTGGGGGGAGACAAACTCTATGGCTACACCTTC

D gene: NA
clone size: NA
V gene: TRBV29-1
J gene: TRBJ2-3
CDR3 protein: CSVRGPETDTQYF
CDR3 DNA: TGCAGCGTCCGGGGCCCCGAGACAGATACGCAGTATTTT

D gene: TRBD2
clone size: NA
V gene: TRBV2
J gene: TRBJ2-1
CDR3 protein: CASTVEREVFDEQFF
CDR3 DNA: TGTGCCAGCACCGTCGAGCGGGAGGTATTCGATGAGCAGTTCTTC

D gene: TRBD2
clone size: NA
V gene: TRBV9
J gene: TRBJ2-3
CDR3 protein: CASSDSGRAVDTQYF
CDR3 DNA: TGTGCCAGCAGTGATAGCGGGAGGGCTGTAGATACGCAGTATTTT

D gene: NA
clone size: few
V gene: TRBV19
J gene: TRBJ1-5
CDR3 protein: CASSIWQANQPQHF
CDR3 DNA: TGTGCCAGTAGTATCTGGCAGGCCAATCAGCCCCAGCATTTT

D gene: TRBD1
clone size: few
V gene: TRBV25-1
J gene: TRBJ1-1
CDR3 protein: CASRGTGPLTEAFF
CDR3 DNA: TGTGCCAGCCGAGGGACAGGGCCCCTCACTGAAGCTTTCTTT

D gene: NA
clone size: NA
V gene: TRBV12-3/TRBV12-4
J gene: TRBJ2-2
CDR3 protein: CASSPIGLAGELFF
CDR3 DNA: TGTGCCAGCAGTCCCATCGGGCTTGCCGGGGAGCTGTTTTTT

D gene: NA
clone size: few
V gene: TRBV20-1
J gene: TRBJ1-1
CDR3 protein: CSLNRVTSSPEAFF
CDR3 DNA: TGCAGTCTCAACCGCGTCACCTCTTCCCCTGAAGCTTTCTTT

D gene: NA
clone size: few
V gene: TRBV4-2
J gene: TRBJ2-7
CDR3 protein: CASNFGKHGSYEQYF
CDR3 DNA: TGTGCCAGCAACTTTGGAAAACATGGCTCCTACGAGCAGTACTTC

D gene: TRBD2
clone size: few
V gene: TRBV12-3/TRBV12-4
J gene: TRBJ2-3
CDR3 protein: CASSPRGGGRLVDTQYF
CDR3 DNA: TGTGCCAGCAGTCCCCGGGGTGGCGGGAGATTAGTAGATACGCAGTATTTT

D gene: TRBD1
clone size: NA
V gene: TRBV7-2
J gene: TRBJ2-1
CDR3 protein: CASRRDSRPNEQFF
CDR3 DNA: TGTGCCAGCAGACGGGACAGCCGACCCAATGAGCAGTTCTTC

D gene: NA
clone size: many
V gene: TRBV9
J gene: TRBJ2-3
CDR3 protein: CASSVGAGSLDTQYF
CDR3 DNA: TGTGCCAGCAGCGTAGGGGCAGGGTCGCTGGATACGCAGTATTTT

D gene: TRBD2
clone size: many
V gene: TRBV27
J gene: TRBJ2-1
CDR3 protein: CASSRRGEYNEQFF
CDR3 DNA: TGTGCCAGCAGCCGTCGGGGGGAATACAATGAGCAGTTCTTC

D gene: NA
clone size: few
V gene: TRBV10-3
J gene: TRBJ1-2
CDR3 protein: CAIRQQNNYGYTF
CDR3 DNA: TGTGCCATCAGGCAGCAGAACAACTATGGCTACACCTTC

D gene: NA
clone size: few
V gene: TRBV6-5
J gene: TRBJ2-5
CDR3 protein: CASRTTMETQYF
CDR3 DNA: TGTGCCAGCAGAACAACGATGGAGACCCAGTACTTC